The next 20 T cell receptor beta chains were all read from a single sample in a study of T-cell memory formation after mild COVID-19 listed by TCRdb under 2021. The library was made by 5' RACE. Sequencing used an Illumina NovaSeq 6000. TCRdb passed the public sequencing reads through fastp at Q25 and MiXCR, retaining productive beta sequences. Each CDR3 protein appears once, grouped with its most common genes and DNA. The sample includes 280,000 or so distinct CDR3 sequences, with more than 15% observed a single time. Under 25% of the sample is taken by the ten largest. The sample comprised PBMCs or a T cell subset sorted from them (not recorded which). The receptors originated from a man younger than 35 who had mild COVID-19 (a few samples of this study predate the infection). The sample titles of this study are shuffled in the database, so cell type and time point are left out; the donor was told from shared clones.

This chain links TRBV6-6 with TRBJ2-2; the D gene could be TRBD1 or TRBD2 (6 bases each). The V end was cut by 0 bases, the J end by 5 bases, with 13 bases between. Per the germline V gene, CDR1 is MNHNY and CDR2 is SVGAGI (reference sequence). This CDR3 is 16 amino acids long. CDR3: CASSYSSGGGTGELFF. CDR3 sequence (DNA): TGTGCCAGCAGTTACTCTAGTGGAGGGGGGACCGGGGAGCTGTTTTTT.

The rearrangement joins TRBV29-1 to TRBJ1-1; D perhaps matches TRBD1 (6 bases). Germline V gene lookup returns CDR1 SQVTM and CDR2 ANQGSEA. The germline V and J ends were trimmed by 6 bases and 4 bases, with 12 bases remaining between them. The CDR3 totals 12 residues. In DNA form, the CDR3 reads TGCAGCGTGGTTCGGGGGCTCACTGAAGCTTTCTTT. Residues: CSVVRGLTEAFF.

The CDR3 reads CASGGEITDTQYF. CDR3 bases: TGTGCCAGCGGGGGGGAGATCACAGATACGCAGTATTTT. This sequence joins TRBV2 and TRBJ2-3; 7 bases map to TRBD2. Unmatched junction bases numbered 4, after V lost 8 bases and J lost 2 bases. The CDR3 spans 13 residues. Per the germline V gene, CDR1 is SNHLY and CDR2 is FYNNEI.

This chain joins TRBV7-2 and TRBJ1-2; 10 bases align to TRBD1. This CDR3 contains 15 residues. CDR1 and CDR2 from the germline V gene are SGHTA and FQGNSA. Losses at the gene ends were 5 bases for V and 4 bases for J; bases not matched to a gene: 7. The CDR3 spells CASSATGGSSYGYTF. The CDR3 coding sequence is TGTGCCAGCAGCGCGACAGGGGGCAGTAGCTATGGCTACACCTTC.

V gene TRBV15 combines with J gene TRBJ2-3; 9 bases match TRBD2. The CDR3 consists of 16 residues. Germline-derived CDR1 and CDR2 are LNHNV and YYDKDF (reference sequence). Trimming at V came to 0 bases and at J to 1 base, leaving 2 bases not matched to a gene. The CDR3 DNA is TGTGCCACCAGCAGAGAAGTAGCGGGGGGCACAGATACGCAGTATTTT. Its protein is CATSREVAGGTDTQYF.

This clonotype was found a few times. The chain is built from TRBV4-2 and TRBJ1-5, with 7 bases that match TRBD1. V gave up 4 bases and J gave up 2 bases; unmatched junction bases: 11. Looked up from germline, CDR1 is LGHNA and CDR2 is YNFKEQ. The CDR3 length is 17 residues. The CDR3 reads CASSLYEGARGNQPQHF. In DNA form, the CDR3 reads TGTGCCAGCAGCCTCTATGAGGGGGCGCGGGGCAATCAGCCCCAGCATTTT.

The V gene is TRBV7-2, the J gene TRBJ1-2, with 12 positions matching TRBD1. CDR3 length equals 16 residues. Germline V gene data show CDR1 as SGHTA and CDR2 as FQGNSA. Losses at the gene ends were 4 bases for V and 7 bases for J; bases not matched to a gene: 10. The CDR3 nucleotides are TGTGCCAGCAGCTCCATAGCGGGGACAGGGGGCACTGGCTACACCTTC. This encodes CASSSIAGTGGTGYTF.

V is TRBV9 and J is TRBJ2-5, with D unresolved. The germline gives CDR1 SGDLS, CDR2 YYNGEE. The CDR3 length is 15 residues. Trimming removed 3 bases at V and 3 bases at J, with 15 bases between. The CDR3 loop reads CASSASSGRKETQYF. CDR3 nucleotides: TGTGCCAGCAGCGCCTCGTCGGGCCGTAAAGAGACCCAGTACTTC.

The sample holds a few counts of this clonotype. V and J are TRBV10-1 and TRBJ2-3, with D maybe TRBD2 (6 bases). Trimming took 3 bases from V and 3 from J, leaving 13 bases between them. This CDR3 is 15 amino acids long. Germline CDR1 and CDR2: WNHNN and SYGVQD (reference sequence). CDR3 in amino acids: CASSDRGTYTDTQYF. The CDR3 DNA sequence: TGCGCCAGCAGTGACCGGGGGACCTATACAGATACGCAGTATTTT.

The rearrangement joins TRBV7-9 to TRBJ1-2, with D unclear. This CDR3 spans 14 amino acids. CDR1 is SEHNR and CDR2 is FQNEAQ in the germline V gene (reference sequence). Trimming left V 7 bases short and J 2 bases short, with 14 bases between. CDR3: CASTLLDGNYGYTF. CDR3 coding DNA: TGTGCCAGCACTTTATTGGACGGAAACTATGGCTACACCTTC.

The chain employs TRBV7-9 and TRBJ2-7; D gene unclear. CDR1 and CDR2 (germline): SEHNR, FQNEAQ (reference sequence). The CDR3 contains 14 residues. V gave up 1 base and J gave up 2 bases, with 9 bases separating them. The CDR3 DNA is TGTGCCAGCAGCTTAGTAGACGGACCCTACGAGCAGTACTTC. It codes for CASSLVDGPYEQYF.

The J gene is TRBJ1-5, the V gene TRBV4-1; D remains ambiguous. Germline V gene sequence: CDR1 MGHRA, CDR2 YSYEKL. CDR3 length equals 13 residues. V shed 3 bases and J shed 4 bases, with 7 bases lying between them. The CDR3 sequence: CASSQAWNQPQHF. As DNA, the CDR3 is TGCGCCAGCAGCCAGGCGTGGAATCAGCCCCAGCATTTT.

This clonotype was seen a handful of times. The gene calls are TRBV12-3 or TRBV12-4 and TRBJ1-5; D remains unclear. With 2 bases removed from V and 0 bases from J, the gap between germline ends came to 11 bases. This CDR3 comprises 16 residues. Here the CDR3 DNA reads TGTGCCAGCAGTTTATCGGCGGGCTATAGCAATCAGCCCCAGCATTTT. It translates to CASSLSAGYSNQPQHF.

The CDR3 DNA is TGTGCCAGCCGCCCCTTAGAGGGGGCGAAAAATTATGGCTACACCTTC. It specifies CASRPLEGAKNYGYTF. J is TRBJ1-2 and V is TRBV11-2; TRBD1 matches at 7 bases. The V gene end was trimmed by 8 bases and the J gene end by 5 bases; junction bases not matched to a gene: 17. The germline V gene encodes CDR1 SGHAT and CDR2 FQNNGV. This CDR3 comprises 16 residues.

This clonotype was found a few times. V and J are TRBV3-1 and TRBJ2-1; a weak D match, TRBD1 (6 bases). The germline CDR1 and CDR2 sequences are LGHDT and YNNKEL (reference sequence). The V and J ends lost 3 bases and 9 bases respectively, with 12 bases between them. CDR3 length: 13 residues. The CDR3 coding sequence is TGTGCCAGCAGCCACCTAGACAGGTTTGAGCAGTTCTTC. It specifies CASSHLDRFEQFF.

The chain has TRBV6-5 and TRBJ2-1; TRBD2 aligns across 8 bases. Germline loops: CDR1 MNHEY, CDR2 SVGAGI. J gave up 6 bases and V 4 bases, and 5 bases lay outside the gene matches. CDR3 size: 14 residues. DNA of the CDR3: TGTGCCAGCAGTTCCCCGGGGGGGACCAATGAGCAGTTCTTC. It specifies CASSSPGGTNEQFF.

J is TRBJ2-1 and V is TRBV7-9; D unclear. The V end was cut by 1 base, the J end by 9 bases, with 16 bases between. The CDR3 has 15 amino acids. The germline CDR1 and CDR2 sequences are SEHNR and FQNEAQ (reference sequence). DNA for the CDR3: TGTGCCAGCAGCTTAGGGGCCGGACCCAGCCGTGAGCAGTTCTTC. Its translation: CASSLGAGPSREQFF.

This clonotype has ten or more counts. The chain links TRBV5-1 to TRBJ2-7; 7 nucleotides line up with TRBD1. The germline gives CDR1 SGHRS, CDR2 YFSETQ. Trimming took 8 bases from V and 3 from J; bases not matched to a gene: 8. The CDR3 totals 13 residues. The CDR3 DNA follows: TGCGCCAGTAGAGGGACAGTAGACTACGAGCAGTACTTC. Its protein product is CASRGTVDYEQYF. Drawing the rest from reference TRBV5-1 and TRBJ2-7, the complete variable domain is KAGVTQTPRYLIKTRGQQVTLSCSPISGHRSVSWYQQTPGQGLQFLFEYFSETQRNKGNFPGRFSGRQFSNSRSEMNVSTLELGDSALYLCASRGTVDYEQYFGPGTRLTVT.

This clonotype was picked up a small number of times. This sequence joins TRBV7-2 and TRBJ1-1, with 8 positions matching TRBD1. With V trimmed by 5 bases and J by 1 base, 3 bases remained unmatched. This CDR3 is built from 14 residues. Germline values: CDR1 SGHTA, CDR2 FQGNSA. CDR3 DNA sequence: TGTGCCAGCAGCGCTGACAGGGGGAACACTGAAGCTTTCTTT. Its protein is CASSADRGNTEAFF.

The chain is built from TRBV20-1 and TRBJ1-6, with D tentatively TRBD1 (6 bases). The germline gives CDR1 DFQATT, CDR2 SNEGSKA (reference sequence). CDR3 length: 16 residues. The V end was cut by 1 base, the J end by 0 bases, with 10 bases between. The CDR3 sequence: CSARGGQSSYNSPLHF. In DNA, the CDR3 is TGCAGTGCTAGAGGTGGACAGAGCTCCTATAATTCACCCCTCCACTTT.